The present TCR beta chain was sequenced within a study of T cells in women clearing cervical HPV infection. Profiling relied on immunoSEQ multiplex PCR, and the TCRdb table lists in-frame clones only, not all of them. The sample table includes around 38,000 clones. Per the germline V gene, CDR1 is SGHRS and CDR2 is YFSETQ. J gave up 4 bases and V 10 bases, and 18 bases lay outside the gene matches. The CDR3 is 17 residues long. In regard to this clone: The read is 3 residues too short to cover the CDR3 end, so that end is filled in from the germline J gene.

The chain employs TRBV5-1 and TRBJ2-3, with 10 bases lining up with TRBD2. Sample: blood buffy coat. This TCR derives from a woman between 18 and 75 years old with a cervical HPV16 infection that either progressed to CIN3+ or cleared (not recorded which). This CDR3 reads CASSNGASGSYADTQYF. CDR3 DNA (partial): TGCGCCTCAAGTAATGGGGCTAGCGGGAGCTATGCAGATACG.